One TCR beta chain is described in this entry. The data belong to a study of naive and memory T cell subsets. The CDR3 length is 13 residues. Per the germline V gene, CDR1 is SNHLY and CDR2 is FYNNEI. Trimming shortened V by 6 bases and J by 4 bases, and 11 bases separated the two germline ends. Both TRBC1 and TRBC2 were covered by a beta constant-region primer of two equimolar oligonucleotides. TCRdb ran MiXCR on the UMI-ligation and nested PCR reads and lists one entry per CDR3 protein. There are 140,000 to 150,000 distinct CDR3 sequences in the sample; about a sixth occur only once, and about 0.13% lies in the top ten.

The sample comprised naive CD4+ T cells from blood. The genes are TRBV2 and TRBJ2-3; a weak D match, TRBD2 (6 bases). The sequence was collected from a human donor in good health. In DNA, the CDR3 is TGTGCCAGCAGGGCTAGCGCCTCAGATACGCAGTATTTT. The encoded protein is CASRASASDTQYF.